This T cell receptor beta chain was identified during a study of blood T cell repertoires in COVID-19 (dated by TCRdb to the early 2020s). Notes on the research overall: The collaborator samples originated in the United States, Italy and Spain and spanned the acute and convalescent phases of COVID-19. The prospective study material was composed of cDNA or gDNA derived from T cells, B-cell-depleted T cells, or PBMCs. Deeply sampled blood TCRbeta repertoires from subjects exposed to, actively infected with, or recovered from COVID-19 were included in the dataset. A freely available public database, intended as a resource for researchers studying the immune response to SARS-CoV-2, is where the repertoires were released. Samples came from the ongoing ImmuneRACE study (first 160 participants) plus 1,254 subjects from 6 global collaborators. The sample metadata nearly always contained a de-identified subject ID, COVID-19 status, age in years and sex. HLA class I and class II types, where available, came from metadata supplied by the sample provider rather than from assay-based typing.

As concerns this clone: The specificity of this receptor is unknown. Base qualities were left out, and no much larger clone turns up one base away.

Enrolling through a virtual design, the prospective study's participants ranged in age from roughly 18 to 95 years and lived across some 22 United States geographic areas. In the prospective study, cohorts were assigned on the basis of participant-reported clinical history obtained from a screening survey and a study questionnaire. Recovered participants in ImmuneRACE Cohort 3 were defined by two consecutive negative NP/OP PCR tests, clearance by a healthcare professional, or resolution of symptoms. In the prospective study, mobile phlebotomists collected whole blood, serum and a nasopharyngeal or oropharyngeal swab from each participant. Over a roughly two-month period, participants in the prospective study had the option of providing additional blood draws and questionnaires. Prospective study blood samples were shipped either frozen or at room temperature before DNA extraction. TCRbeta CDR3 regions were amplified from genomic DNA using the immunoSEQ Assay, a bias-controlled multiplex PCR. Processing in the source paper ran as follows. Within the assay, amplification of reference gene primers was used to estimate how many nucleated cells each sample contained. Sequence reads were collapsed and filtered to measure the absolute abundance of every unique TCRbeta CDR3 rearrangement. For each sample, productive Simpson clonality was calculated as the square root of Simpson's diversity index over productive rearrangements. Drawn from immuneACCESS, this table holds only the in-frame rearrangements with V and J called that TCRdb kept. Clones are partly lost; checked studies trace under half to an unresolved V gene and leave the rest unexplained. The D gene and trimming were derived from the DNA, and the V and J assignments and clone size from that table. This sample is represented by fewer than 200,000 clones; approximately 87% of them were singletons. Approximately 4.4% of the sample rests with the top ten.

Results the study describes overall, beyond this receptor: The amount of clinical and demographic metadata varied by source and participant and was provided uncurated.

This clonotype was obtained from a woman aged 50 to 60 who had recovered from COVID-19. The sample was PBMCs or T cells enriched from blood (not recorded which).

The CDR3 corresponds to CASSESGPGGGRTDTQYF. Here is the DNA: TGCGCCAGCAGTGAGTCGGGGCCGGGCGGGGGACGGACAGATACGCAGTATTTT. The chain employs TRBV10-1 and TRBJ2-3; 7 bases in the junction line up with TRBD2. Via the germline V gene (reference sequence), CDR1 is WNHNN and CDR2 SYGVQD. Trimming takes 0 bases off V and 3 bases off J; junction bases not matched to a gene: 12. The CDR3 holds 18 amino acids from the cysteine to the phenylalanine. Left in the record is the CDR3 DNA by itself, 54 bases read in frame from the first base.